The 5 T cell receptor beta chains presented below share a single source sample, sequenced in a study of CD8+CD57+ T cells in acquired aplastic anemia. Both TCR beta VDJ combination and CDR3 sequence profiling were carried out. Genomic DNA was the template for this profiling. TCRdb redid the calling of the reads with MiXCR, one entry per CDR3 protein. The sample shows 250,000 to 300,000 distinct CDR3 sequences, 55% to 60% of them seen only once. The sequenced sample was sorted CD4+, CD8+, or CD8+CD57+ T cells (not recorded which) from PBMCs. These receptors all come from a human donor with severe aplastic anemia or a healthy control (not recorded which).

This clonotype was counted a few times. The chain joins TRBV10-3 to TRBJ2-1; D might be TRBD1 (6 bases). The V and J ends lost 6 bases and 4 bases respectively, with 13 bases between them. Germline V gene sequence: CDR1 ENHRY, CDR2 SYGVKD. CDR3 size: 14 residues. CDR3 protein: CAIRGQGNYNEQFF. The CDR3 DNA reads as TGTGCCATCAGGGGGCAGGGGAATTACAATGAGCAGTTCTTC.

This clonotype was observed many times. The J gene is TRBJ2-3, the V gene TRBV6-6, with a tentative D call TRBD2 (7 bases). CDR1 and CDR2 from the germline V gene are MNHNY and SVGAGI (reference sequence). This CDR3 is built from 15 residues. The V and J ends lost 7 bases and 4 bases respectively, with 18 bases between them. DNA of the CDR3: TGTGCCAGCACCGCCGCCGGGGGGCGGGCAGATACGCAGTATTTT. Translating it yields CASTAAGGRADTQYF.

In this sample, this clonotype turned up once. The gene calls are TRBV7-6 and TRBJ2-7, with 8 positions matching TRBD1. With V trimmed by 4 bases and J by 5 bases, 7 bases remained unmatched. This CDR3 spans 14 amino acids. Looked up from germline, CDR1 is SGHVS and CDR2 is FNYEAQ. This chain's CDR3 is CASSSGTGTDEQYF. CDR3 sequence (DNA): TGTGCCAGCAGCTCCGGGACAGGTACCGACGAGCAGTACTTC.

The rearrangement joins TRBV15 to TRBJ2-7; 9 nucleotides match TRBD2. Germline CDR1 and CDR2: LNHNV and YYDKDF (reference sequence). The V gene end was trimmed by 2 bases and the J gene end by 2 bases; junction bases not matched to a gene: 1. CDR3 length: 14 residues. The CDR3 is CATSRLAGTYEQYF. CDR3 coding DNA: TGTGCCACCAGCAGACTAGCGGGGACCTACGAGCAGTACTTC.

V usage is TRBV10-3 and J usage is TRBJ1-6, with a weak D call TRBD1 (6 bases). This CDR3 has 15 residues. The V and J ends lost 9 bases and 6 bases respectively, with 18 bases between them. Germline V gives CDR1 ENHRY, CDR2 SYGVKD. This CDR3 reads CAIRDTTVFNSPLHF. In nucleotides, the CDR3 is TGTGCCATTCGGGACACAACTGTCTTTAATTCACCCCTCCACTTT.